This T cell receptor beta chain was identified in a study of identical twins listed by TCRdb under 2016. A note on the overall study: To test whether fetal clonotypes persist, this study deep-sequenced TCR alpha and beta repertoires from monozygotic twins, from unrelated adults of various ages, and from cord blood. Replicate twin experiments were performed at different times using different library preparation protocols to rule out contamination.

General study outcomes and caveats: Compared with coincidental sharing between unrelated individuals, out-of-frame TCR alpha sequences shared between twins showed an excess of sequences with low generation probability. Abundant cord blood beta clonotypes carried fewer insertions; young adult naive repertoires showed a weaker similar trend, while memory repertoires showed none. A weaker excess of twin sharing was found in beta out-of-frame sequences because the signal-to-noise ratio was lowered by fewer shared sequences. Invariant T cells such as MAIT and iNKT could partly confound zero-insertion analyses, though diverse VJ usage argued against this for most clonotypes. In monozygotic twins, out-of-frame TCR alpha sharing was systematically underestimated by recombination models, although the models agreed with sharing between unrelated individuals. Conclusions relied on cross-sectional statistical analysis, since the same donors could not be followed over many years.

Every donor was a healthy Caucasian. The twin cohort comprised three pairs of female monozygotic twins, all aged about 18 to 30 years. CD4+ and CD8+ T cell populations were isolated with positive isolation kits from Invitrogen. There are 15 amino acids in the CDR3, from cysteine to phenylalanine inclusive. Only the CDR3 part of the read is kept: 45 bases, read in frame from the first base. Taken from the germline V gene (reference sequence), the CDR1 and CDR2 loops are SGHKS and YYEKEE. Between the V and J ends, shortened by 2 bases and 7 bases respectively, the junction contains 18 bases. This clonotype was counted between two and nine times. Which antigen it targets is not known. The input lacks base qualities; no much larger clone sits a single base away. Libraries came from 5' RACE. The listed sequencing device is Illumina HiSeq 2000. Template switching added a universal primer binding site, and the final cDNA carried a unique molecular identifier that allowed TCR cDNA molecules to be counted accurately. Specific primers in the conserved constant-segment region were used to synthesize first-strand cDNA for TCR alpha and beta chains. To control for contamination, each cDNA library was double barcoded with a SMART-Mk sample barcode plus Illumina barcodes. TruSeq adapter sequences and Illumina sample barcodes were added in two successive PCR steps. Sequencing of the TCR alpha and beta cDNA libraries was done on the Illumina HiSeq platform using custom primers. Turning to the authors' computational methods: MiGEC processed the raw reads to extract unique molecular identifiers, while MiXCR was used to determine the CDR3 positions. For each individual, recombination models were inferred using an EM algorithm with the repgenHMM and IGoR tools. The tcR package in R was used for shared clonotype analysis, with sharing normalized by the product of cloneset sizes. Out-of-frame nonproductive sequences were analyzed to study raw recombination free of thymic and clonal selection effects. TCRdb redid the processing of the public reads, applying fastp at Q25 and MiXCR, and retained in-frame beta chains. Entries that share a CDR3 protein sequence are merged under the most common genes and DNA. TCRdb, not the authors, supplied the V and J calls. The sample records roughly 480,000 distinct CDR3 sequences, 20% to 30% of which are singletons. The ten largest clonotypes hold over 2.5% of the sample.

These same records also appear under a second study, on T cells expressing NK-cell markers. As the second paper documents: TCR beta-chain repertoires were profiled in sorted CD3+CD56+NKG2C+, CD3+CD56+NKG2C- and CD3+CD56-NKG2C+ T-cell subsets from roughly eight donors. Among the eight sequenced donors, only one was HCMV-seronegative, while the other seven were HCMV-seropositive. In several experiments an anti-gammadeltaTCR antibody was added to restrict sorting to alphabetaTCR-expressing T cells. In about six donors, the dominant CD3+CD56+NKG2C+ clonotypes were found to rank among the top 10 CD8+ clonotypes and to make up 1.0-7.0% of CD8+ T cells. Those dominant clonotypes were again the most abundant among CD3+CD56-NKG2C+ cells in several donors, at about 28.3-65%. It remained unclear whether the expanded NKG2C-expressing T cell clones were specific for HCMV antigens. All eight donors whose samples were sequenced were randomly selected healthy volunteers, three of them men and five women. HCMV serostatus was determined by detecting HCMV-specific IgG in serum with a commercial ELISA kit. MIGEC was used to demultiplex reads and group the reads by UMI, and MiTCR was used to assemble and quantify clonotypes. Only TCR cDNA sequences supported by at least two reads were kept to exclude erroneous sequences. The tcR package was used for downstream repertoire analysis, and clonotypes were matched across fractions by CDR3 nucleotide sequence plus V segment. VDJmatch was used to annotate antigen specificity against VDJdb, with one amino acid substitution in CDR3 permitted.

Recombination joined TRBV5-5 with TRBJ1-1; a tentative D call is TRBD1 (6 bases match). Specimen: CD4+ T cells sorted from blood. The clonotype was recovered from a woman between 18 and 29 years old in good health. The DNA sequence is as follows: TGTGCCAGCAGCTTTTTTAGGAGGGTACAGGGTGAAGCTTTCTTT. Translated, it gives CASSFFRRVQGEAFF.